A selection of T cell receptor beta chains follows, all from one sample in a study of blood T cells in healthy people across ages. TCRdb called the 5' RACE reads again in MiXCR, with one record for every CDR3 protein. This table holds roughly 800,000 distinct CDR3 sequences, approximately 35% found once. What was sequenced was blood. The receptors were gathered from a man between 18 and 29 years old in good health. Each CDR3 is given with its conserved first and last residue. The D gene is left open where the match is weak. Not every row has a clone size; where given, it reads once, few, many or a size class.

size	V	J	D	CDR3	DNA
many	TRBV10-3	TRBJ2-3	TRBD1	CAVSSEGALADTQYF	TGTGCCGTCTCCTCCGAGGGGGCTCTAGCAGATACGCAGTATTTT
many	TRBV6-5	TRBJ2-3	TRBD1	CASSPDRVPDTQYF	TGTGCCAGCAGCCCGGACAGGGTCCCAGATACGCAGTATTTT
.	TRBV4-1	TRBJ2-3	.	CASSRDNTDTQYF	TGCGCCAGCAGCCGAGACAACACAGATACGCAGTATTTT
.	TRBV20-1	TRBJ2-5	.	CSARVTNRVSMKETQYF	TGCAGTGCTAGAGTCACAAACAGGGTGTCTATGAAAGAGACCCAGTACTTC
.	TRBV7-3	TRBJ2-1	.	CASSLAGPGNEQFF	TGTGCCAGCAGCTTAGCAGGTCCGGGCAATGAGCAGTTCTTC
.	TRBV6-5	TRBJ2-5	TRBD1	CASSYGTVQETQYF	TGTGCCAGCAGTTACGGGACAGTCCAAGAGACCCAGTACTTC
.	TRBV20-1	TRBJ2-3	.	CSAPPWGMENTDTQYF	TGCAGTGCCCCCCCTTGGGGAATGGAAAACACAGATACGCAGTATTTT
few	TRBV7-8	TRBJ1-2	.	CASSDPGTYGYTF	TGTGCCAGCAGCGACCCGGGGACTTATGGCTACACCTTC
few	TRBV5-1	TRBJ2-1	TRBD2	CAGSRSGGSDDEQFF	TGCGCCGGATCACGCAGCGGGGGGTCGGACGATGAGCAGTTCTTC
.	TRBV21-1	TRBJ1-4	.	CASSKARERLFF	TGTGCCAGCAGCAAAGCCCGGGAGAGGCTGTTTTTT
many	TRBV20-1	TRBJ2-5	TRBD2	CSAPTSGGPQETQYF	TGCAGTGCTCCCACTAGCGGGGGACCTCAAGAGACCCAGTACTTC
many	TRBV20-1	TRBJ2-5	.	CSALGTQETQYF	TGCAGTGCTCTCGGGACCCAAGAGACCCAGTACTTC
.	TRBV6-1	TRBJ1-5	TRBD1	CARRKMGDREYSNQPQHF	TGTGCCCGCAGAAAAATGGGGGACAGGGAGTATAGCAATCAGCCCCAGCATTTT
.	TRBV20-1	TRBJ2-5	.	CSVQVAWEQYF	TGCAGTGTCCAGGTAGCGTGGGAGCAGTACTTC
many	TRBV5-1	TRBJ1-2	.	CASSTSPGNYGYTF	TGCGCCAGCAGCACCAGTCCAGGGAACTATGGCTACACCTTC
.	TRBV7-2	TRBJ1-2	.	CASSPNWGERDYGYTF	TGTGCCAGCAGCCCCAATTGGGGGGAGAGAGACTATGGCTACACCTTC
.	TRBV20-1	TRBJ1-2	.	CSARDRQGGGGYTF	TGCAGTGCTAGAGATCGGCAGGGTGGGGGGGGCTACACCTTC
.	TRBV4-2	TRBJ1-6	.	CASSQDQVSPLHF	TGTGCCAGCAGCCAAGATCAGGTATCACCCCTCCACTTT
.	TRBV20-1	TRBJ2-7	.	CSPRPLNSYEQYF	TGCAGCCCCCGCCCTCTTAACTCCTACGAGCAGTACTTC
few	TRBV7-2	TRBJ1-2	.	CASSLVRRRAYTF	TGTGCCAGCAGCTTAGTCAGAAGGAGGGCCTACACCTTC
.	TRBV7-9	TRBJ2-5	TRBD1	CASSVGGQGTEYF	TGTGCCAGCAGCGTAGGGGGACAGGGTACGGAGTACTTC
few	TRBV18	TRBJ2-1	.	CASSPPVGRDNEQFF	TGTGCCAGCTCACCCCCGGTAGGCAGGGACAATGAGCAGTTCTTC
few	TRBV2	TRBJ2-5	TRBD2	CASRGGETQYF	TGTGCCAGCAGGGGAGGGGAGACCCAGTACTTC
.	TRBV6-6	TRBJ2-5	.	CACSYEWGSTETQYF	TGTGCCTGCAGCTACGAGTGGGGTTCGACGGAGACCCAGTACTTC
.	TRBV3-1	TRBJ2-3	TRBD2	CASSQVTSGAYSSTDTQYF	TGTGCCAGCAGCCAAGTTACTAGCGGGGCCTACTCTAGCACAGATACGCAGTATTTT
.	TRBV6-2/TRBV6-3	TRBJ1-2	TRBD1	CASSFHRDRGLLDGYTF	TGTGCCAGCAGCTTTCACCGGGACAGGGGTCTGTTGGATGGCTACACCTTC
few	TRBV7-2	TRBJ2-3	.	CASNPNRRDTQYF	TGTGCCAGCAACCCGAACCGAAGAGATACGCAGTATTTT
.	TRBV5-1	TRBJ1-4	TRBD1	CASSFGNFRDSEKLFF	TGCGCCAGCAGCTTCGGGAACTTCCGGGACAGTGAAAAACTGTTTTTT